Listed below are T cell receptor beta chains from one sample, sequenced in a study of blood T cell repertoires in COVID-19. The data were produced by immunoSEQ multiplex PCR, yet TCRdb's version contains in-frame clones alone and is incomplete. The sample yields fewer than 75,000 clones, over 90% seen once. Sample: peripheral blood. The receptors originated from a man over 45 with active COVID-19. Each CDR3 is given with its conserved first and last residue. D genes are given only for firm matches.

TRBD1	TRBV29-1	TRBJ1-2	CSVSPRGPGGYTF	TGCAGCGTCTCCCCCAGGGGGCCGGGCGGCTACACCTTC
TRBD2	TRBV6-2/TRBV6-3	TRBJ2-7	CASSTGLVYEQYF	TGTGCCAGCAGTACCGGACTAGTCTACGAGCAGTACTTC
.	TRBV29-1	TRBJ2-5	CSWRGPGETQYF	TGCAGCTGGAGGGGGCCGGGAGAGACCCAGTACTTC
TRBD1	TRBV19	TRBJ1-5	CASSDFTGGGQPQHF	TGTGCCAGTAGTGATTTTACAGGGGGAGGACAGCCCCAGCATTTT
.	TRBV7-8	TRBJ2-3	CASRRDRRTDTQYF	TGTGCCAGCAGACGAGACAGGCGCACAGATACGCAGTATTTT
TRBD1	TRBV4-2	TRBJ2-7	CASSQPDGQGAHEQYF	TGTGCCAGCAGCCAACCCGATGGACAGGGGGCACATGAGCAGTACTTC
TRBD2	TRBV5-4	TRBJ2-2	CASSARTSANTGELFF	TGTGCCAGCAGCGCCCGGACTAGCGCGAACACCGGGGAGCTGTTTTTT
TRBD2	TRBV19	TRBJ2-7	CASSKGLAGAYSYEQYF	TGTGCCAGTAGTAAGGGACTAGCGGGGGCTTACTCCTACGAGCAGTACTTC
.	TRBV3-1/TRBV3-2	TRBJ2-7	CASSPRNSYEQYF	TGTGCCAGCAGCCCGAGGAACTCCTACGAGCAGTACTTC
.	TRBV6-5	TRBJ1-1	CASSYYSAGDTEAFF	TGTGCCAGCAGTTACTACAGCGCGGGGGACACTGAAGCTTTCTTT
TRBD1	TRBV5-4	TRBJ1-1	CASSFPDRPNTEAFF	TGTGCCAGCAGCTTCCCGGACAGGCCTAACACTGAAGCTTTCTTT
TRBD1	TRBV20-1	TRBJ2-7	CSASPAGGVYEQYF	TGCAGTGCTAGTCCCGCAGGGGGCGTTTACGAGCAGTACTTC
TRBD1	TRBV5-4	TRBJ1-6	CASSTGQGSPLHF	TGTGCCAGCAGCACCGGACAGGGGTCACCCCTCCACTTT
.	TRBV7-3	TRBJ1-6	CASSPGQNSPLHF	TGTGCCAGCAGCCCTGGACAGAATTCACCCCTCCACTTT
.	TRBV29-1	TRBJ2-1	CSVVRLETYNEQFF	TGCAGCGTTGTCAGACTAGAGACCTACAATGAGCAGTTCTTC
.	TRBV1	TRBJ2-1	CTAKSGGYNEQFF	TGCACCGCCAAAAGCGGGGGTTACAATGAGCAGTTCTTC
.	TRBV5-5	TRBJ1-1	CASSLGDFAEAFF	TGTGCCAGCAGCTTAGGGGATTTCGCTGAAGCTTTCTTT
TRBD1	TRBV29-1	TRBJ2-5	CSTPMAGGQETQYF	TGCAGCACGCCTATGGCAGGGGGCCAAGAGACCCAGTACTTC
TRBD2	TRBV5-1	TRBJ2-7	CASSTEGLFAEQYF	TGCGCCAGCAGCACTGAGGGACTATTTGCCGAGCAGTACTTC
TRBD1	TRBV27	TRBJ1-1	CASRFTGGNTEAFF	TGTGCCAGCAGATTCACAGGGGGTAACACTGAAGCTTTCTTT
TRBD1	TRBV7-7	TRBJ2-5	CASSLPGTGAQETQYF	TGTGCTAGCAGCCTACCCGGGACAGGAGCCCAAGAGACCCAGTACTTC
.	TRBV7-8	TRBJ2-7	CASSTQTDPYEQYF	TGTGCCAGCAGCACGCAGACAGACCCCTACGAGCAGTACTTC
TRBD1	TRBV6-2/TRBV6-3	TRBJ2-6	CASSQRTGENSGANVLTF	TGTGCCAGCAGTCAACGGACAGGGGAAAACTCTGGGGCCAACGTCCTGACTTTC